Shown below are 8 T cell receptor beta chains from a single sample sequenced in a study of control samples from healthy donors and cancer patients. Method: immunoSEQ multiplex PCR; TCRdb's copy keeps in-frame clones and lacks some. The sample shows approximately 110,000 clones, about four fifths of them seen only once. The sequenced sample was blood. The source is a woman in her fifties or sixties in good health.

This sequence joins TRBV18 and TRBJ2-7; D remains ambiguous. This CDR3 has 14 amino acids. Germline CDR1 KGHSH, CDR2 LQKENI. V was pared by 2 bases and J by 6 bases, with 14 bases between. CDR3 DNA: TGTGCCAGCTCACCATTAAGCGCGGTTAGCGAGCAGTACTTC. Encoded protein: CASSPLSAVSEQYF.

The chain carries TRBV19 and TRBJ1-5; D not certain. The CDR3 consists of 15 residues. V lost 4 bases to trimming and J lost 5 bases, with 15 bases between them. CDR1 is LNHDA, CDR2 SQIVND, per germline (reference sequence). The CDR3 DNA reads as TGTGCCAGTAGTACTGGCCAAACGAACCATCAGCCCCAGCATTTT. The encoded protein is CASSTGQTNHQPQHF.

This chain connects TRBV4-2 to TRBJ2-5; TRBD2 matches at 10 bases. V lost 0 bases to trimming and J lost 1 base; unmatched junction nucleotides: 2. The CDR3 sequence is 16 residues long. CDR1 is LGHNA and CDR2 is YNFKEQ in the germline V gene. CDR3 bases: TGTGCCAGCAGCCAAGATGGACTAGCGGCCCAAGAGACCCAGTACTTC. It specifies CASSQDGLAAQETQYF.

In this sample, this clone turned up many times. Additional DNA sequences in this sample encode the identical CDR3. The CDR3 protein is CASSGDRLYEQYF. The CDR3, as DNA: TGTGCCAGCAGTGGGGACAGGCTCTACGAGCAGTACTTC. V is TRBV2 and J is TRBJ2-7; 8 positions match TRBD1. Germline V gene lookup returns CDR1 SNHLY and CDR2 FYNNEI. The CDR3 has 13 amino acids. V shed 4 bases and J 3 bases; nucleotides not matched to a gene: 2.

A single count supports this clone. V usage is TRBV21-1 and J usage is TRBJ2-7; the table's D gene call, TRBD2, was not cross checked with the DNA. TRBV21-1 is a documented pseudogene. This CDR3 is built from 17 residues. In DNA form, the CDR3 reads TGTGCCAGCAGCAAAGCGCTTTCAAGCGGTCCGAACCTGGAGCAGTACTTC. It codes for CASSKALSSGPNLEQYF.

This clone occurred a few times. The chain links TRBV9 to TRBJ2-1; D may be TRBD2 (5 bases). V was pared by 2 bases and J by 0 bases, with 9 bases between. The CDR3 has 15 residues. From germline, CDR1 is SGDLS and CDR2 YYNGEE. In DNA form, the CDR3 reads TGTGCCAGCAGCGTGAGGAGCGGCTCCTACAATGAGCAGTTCTTC. It yields the protein CASSVRSGSYNEQFF.

The chain joins TRBV28 to TRBJ2-2; a possible D gene is TRBD1 (7 bases). Trimming removed 5 bases at V and 5 bases at J, with 15 bases between. This CDR3 has 15 amino acids. Germline V gene data show CDR1 as MDHEN and CDR2 as SYDVKM. The CDR3 here is CASSTGGQSTGELFF. The CDR3 coding sequence is TGTGCCAGCAGTACCGGGGGACAGAGTACCGGGGAGCTGTTTTTT.

The chain carries TRBV28 and TRBJ1-4, with D perhaps TRBD1 (6 bases). Trimming cost V 6 bases and J 11 bases, with 16 bases left between them. Looked up from germline, CDR1 is MDHEN and CDR2 is SYDVKM. CDR3 size: 13 residues. The CDR3 is CASRTTGSFKLFF. The DNA of the CDR3 is TGTGCCAGCAGGACAACAGGGTCCTTCAAACTGTTTTTT.